This TCR beta chain was identified during a study of metastatic and nonmetastatic thyroid tumors. Study background: A comparison of repertoires was made across blood and tumor or nodule tissue from malignant and benign thyroid patients.

On this clone itself: The antigen is not known.

Before thyroid surgery, none of the patients had received any treatment. With MiXCR, TCRdb reprocessed the PCR reads. Of over 10,000 clones detected, 27% appear once; the ten largest clones hold about 19%. V lost 4 bases and J 7 bases, leaving 12 bases between the germline ends. Germline V gene data show CDR1 as SGHNT and CDR2 as YENEEA. This CDR3 spans 13 amino acids. Study conclusions and caveats: Reported TCR beta diversity, measured in blood and tumor, was significantly higher for malignant thyroid tumors than for benign nodules.

This chain connects TRBV11-3 to TRBJ2-3, with no clear D. Material for sequencing was tumor tissue. This clonotype was obtained from a female donor with papillary thyroid cancer or a benign thyroid nodule (not recorded which). Some clones in this sample may be carry-over from other donors' samples. As DNA, the CDR3 is TGTGCCAGCAGCTCCAAGCCCTCGAATACGCAGTATTTT. It encodes CASSSKPSNTQYF.